The clone carrying this T cell receptor (beta chain) was counted a few times. This sample was taken from a study of patients and donors after allogeneic stem cell transplantation. V lost 8 bases and J 3 bases, leaving 10 bases between the germline ends. There are 13 residues in the CDR3. Germline V gene sequence: CDR1 SEHNR, CDR2 FQNEAQ (reference sequence). TCRdb fed the RT-PCR reads into MiXCR, producing one record per CDR3 protein. The sample has about 230,000 distinct CDR3 sequences; less than 15% are singletons. The chain recombines TRBV7-9 with TRBJ1-4; D gene ambiguous. The sequence derives from a human donor who was either an allogeneic HSCT recipient or a stem cell or donor lymphocyte infusion donor (not recorded which). It is not recorded whose cells these are; they may come from a transplant donor. Specimen: blood, either unsorted or a sorted T cell fraction (not recorded which). CDR3 in DNA: TGTGCCAGCGAGCGGGGAGCTAATGAAAAACTGTTTTTT. Protein product: CASERGANEKLFF. Full variable domain (remainder filled in from reference TRBV7-9 and TRBJ1-4): DTGVSQNPRHKITKRGQNVTFRCDPISEHNRLYWYRQTLGQGPEFLTYFQNEAQLEKSRLLSDRFSAERPKGSFSTLEIQRTEQGDSAMYLCASERGANEKLFFGSGTQLSVL.